Presented here are 27 T cell receptor beta chains from one specimen sequenced in a study of T cell responses to AZD1222 COVID-19 vaccine. Here immunoSEQ multiplex PCR was the method, and the copy in TCRdb shows in-frame clones only, minus some. The table has 90,000 to 120,000 clones, about 86% seen once; the top ten hold approximately 3.3%. Sequenced material: peripheral blood, taken on day 0 of AZD1222 vaccination. The receptors here all came from an adult in good health.

V gene TRBV7-2 combines with J gene TRBJ2-5; 14 nucleotides align to TRBD2. The germline V gene has CDR1 SGHTA and CDR2 FQGNSA. With V trimmed by 5 bases and J by 4 bases, 6 bases remained unmatched. The CDR3 totals 16 residues. This CDR3 is CASSPTSGGAGETQYF. CDR3 bases: TGTGCCAGCAGCCCGACTAGCGGGGGGGCCGGAGAGACCCAGTACTTC.

This clone was seen a few times. The chain employs TRBV5-4 and TRBJ2-7; D possibly uses TRBD1 or TRBD2 (5 bases each). V was pared by 4 bases and J by 6 bases, with 20 bases between. In germline, CDR1 is SGHNT, CDR2 YYREEE (reference sequence). The CDR3 is made up of 15 amino acids. This CDR3 is CASSAPGPYGGEQYF. The CDR3 DNA is TGTGCCAGCAGCGCTCCGGGGCCATATGGGGGCGAGCAGTACTTC.

The rearrangement links TRBV7-9 to TRBJ1-5, with D possibly TRBD1 on 5 matching bases. Germline-derived CDR1 and CDR2 are SEHNR and FQNEAQ (reference sequence). The CDR3 is made up of 13 amino acids. With 2 bases removed from V and 7 bases from J, the gap between germline ends came to 9 bases. The CDR3, as DNA: TGTGCCAGCAGCTTACCTCAGGGACAGCCCCAGCATTTT. As protein: CASSLPQGQPQHF.

This clone was picked up one time. The chain recombines TRBV30 with TRBJ1-1, with a tentative D call TRBD1 (5 bases). Between the trimmed V and J ends, which lost 8 bases and 5 bases, there was a span of 15 bases. There are 12 residues in the CDR3. Per the germline V gene, CDR1 is GTSNPN and CDR2 is SVGIG (reference sequence). CDR3 residues: CAGPLGGTEAFF. The CDR3 nucleotides are TGTGCCGGACCCCTCGGGGGGACTGAAGCTTTCTTT.

This chain joins TRBV6-5 and TRBJ1-2, with a possible D match to TRBD1 (6 bases). The germline CDR1 and CDR2 sequences are MNHEY and SVGAGI. The length of the CDR3 is 13 residues. Trimming left V 6 bases short and J 0 bases short, with 8 bases between. CDR3 protein: CASSRTANYGYTF. The CDR3 DNA sequence: TGTGCCAGCAGCAGGACAGCTAACTATGGCTACACCTTC.

The CDR3 coding sequence is TGTGCCACCAGCAGCGCTATAGCCGGGACAGTGAGAGCAGCCTACGAGCAGTACTTC. Translation gives CATSSAIAGTVRAAYEQYF. V is TRBV15 and J is TRBJ2-7, with 7 bases that match TRBD1. Losses at the gene ends were 3 bases for V and 2 bases for J; bases not matched to a gene: 19. Germline V gene data show CDR1 as LNHNV and CDR2 as YYDKDF (reference sequence). The CDR3 is 19 residues long.

The chain combines TRBV27 with TRBJ1-5; 12 bases align to TRBD1. This CDR3 spans 18 amino acids. V was clipped by 1 base and J by 3 bases; unmatched bases: 7. Germline CDR1 MNHEY, CDR2 SMNVEV (reference sequence). The CDR3 nucleotides are TGTGCCAGCAGTTTATACTGGGGACAGGGGGCGATCAATCAGCCCCAGCATTTT. Its protein product is CASSLYWGQGAINQPQHF.

This clone was counted a few times. This sequence joins TRBV5-1 and TRBJ1-1; TRBD1 matches 8 bases. Germline values: CDR1 SGHRS, CDR2 YFSETQ. Unmatched junction bases numbered 10, after V lost 5 bases and J lost 1 base. CDR3 length: 16 residues. CDR3 nucleotide sequence: TGCGCCAGCAGGCCGAGACAGGGGTTATGGAACACTGAAGCTTTCTTT. It translates to CASRPRQGLWNTEAFF.

The rearrangement links TRBV27 to TRBJ1-6, with TRBD1 as a possible D gene (5 bases). The V gene lost 2 bases and the J gene lost 6 bases, with 11 bases spanning the gap. Germline lookup yields CDR1 MNHEY and CDR2 SMNVEV (reference sequence). The length of the CDR3 is 15 residues. Written as DNA, the CDR3 is TGTGCCAGCAGTTTAAGGGGACCAGTTAATTCACCCCTCCACTTT. Translation: CASSLRGPVNSPLHF.

V is TRBV20-1 and J is TRBJ2-7, with 10 bases lining up with TRBD2. The trim removed 6 bases at V and 5 bases at J, leaving 1 base unmatched. Per the germline V gene, CDR1 is DFQATT and CDR2 is SNEGSKA (reference sequence). The CDR3 contains 11 residues. CDR3 protein: CSAGLADEQYF. The CDR3, as DNA: TGCAGTGCAGGACTAGCGGACGAGCAGTACTTC.

The chain recombines TRBV12-3 or TRBV12-4 with TRBJ1-1; D is ambiguous. The CDR3 extends over 12 amino acids. The germline V and J ends were trimmed by 5 bases and 7 bases, with 11 bases remaining between them. DNA of the CDR3: TGTGCCAGCAGTCCCCAGGTGGGTGAAGCTTTCTTT. This sequence encodes CASSPQVGEAFF.

The CDR3, as DNA: TGTGCCAGCAGCGCGTGGGACTCGAATAACTATGGCTACACCTTC. Translation: CASSAWDSNNYGYTF. V and J are TRBV13 and TRBJ1-2; tentatively, D is TRBD1 (5 bases). The CDR3 loop spans 15 amino acids. CDR1 is PRHDT and CDR2 is FYEKMQ in the germline V gene (reference sequence). V was cut by 5 bases and J by 1 base, with 14 bases left in between.

CDR3 sequence: CARQTRGDTEAFF. CDR3 DNA sequence: TGTGCCCGCCAGACTCGCGGGGACACTGAAGCTTTCTTT. The chain uses TRBV30 and TRBJ1-1; D unclear. In germline, CDR1 is GTSNPN, CDR2 SVGIG (reference sequence). The CDR3 sequence is 13 residues long. V lost 8 bases and J 3 bases, leaving 16 bases between the germline ends.

This clone was counted once. The chain is built from TRBV5-6 and TRBJ2-1, with 8 bases lining up with TRBD1. There are 18 residues in the CDR3. V dropped 0 bases and J dropped 0; count of bases not matched to a gene: 8. Germline CDR1 is SGHDT and CDR2 is YYEEEE. CDR3 in DNA: TGTGCCAGCAGCTTGGACACAGGGGGGCAAAGCTCCTACAATGAGCAGTTCTTC. Its translation: CASSLDTGGQSSYNEQFF.

The rearrangement uses TRBV30 and TRBJ1-1, with TRBD1 matching 8 bases. CDR1 GTSNPN and CDR2 SVGIG come from the germline V gene (reference sequence). With V trimmed by 1 base and J by 14 bases, 9 bases remained unmatched. The CDR3 totals 12 residues. The CDR3 is CAWSADTGGNFF. The DNA of the CDR3 is TGTGCCTGGAGTGCCGACACAGGGGGTAACTTCTTT.

The chain joins TRBV7-2 to TRBJ2-3; 16 bases align to TRBD2. Germline CDR1 reads SGHTA; CDR2 reads FQGNSA. This CDR3 comprises 16 residues. The V segment lost 4 bases and the J segment 4 bases; nucleotides outside the gene matches: 2. CDR3 in DNA: TGTGCCAGCAGCTGGGGACTAGCGGGGGGGCCAGATACGCAGTATTTT. Protein sequence: CASSWGLAGGPDTQYF.

The gene calls are TRBV30 and TRBJ1-6, with unresolved D. The germline V and J ends were trimmed by 2 bases and 5 bases, with 19 bases remaining between them. This CDR3 has 17 amino acids. CDR1 GTSNPN and CDR2 SVGIG come from the germline V gene (reference sequence). The CDR3 sequence: CAWSPAPQANDNSPLHF. The CDR3 DNA reads as TGTGCCTGGAGTCCCGCCCCCCAGGCGAATGATAATTCACCCCTCCACTTT.

This chain uses TRBV30 with TRBJ1-5, with D tentatively TRBD1 (5 bases). CDR3 length: 12 amino acids. CDR1 is GTSNPN, CDR2 SVGIG, per germline (reference sequence). Trimming cost V 2 bases and J 7 bases, with 9 bases left between them. The CDR3 is CAWSMWGQPQHF. CDR3 DNA sequence: TGTGCCTGGAGTATGTGGGGGCAGCCCCAGCATTTT.

The J gene is TRBJ2-7, the V gene TRBV28; maybe TRBD1 (6 bases). The CDR3 consists of 14 residues. V was pared by 6 bases and J by 6 bases, with 18 bases between. From germline, CDR1 is MDHEN and CDR2 SYDVKM. The CDR3 nucleotides are TGTGCCAGCAGCCCCGGGTCAAGACAGGTCGAGCAGTACTTC. Its protein is CASSPGSRQVEQYF.

The gene calls are TRBV7-4 and TRBJ1-6; D remains unclear. The CDR3 is made up of 15 amino acids. CDR1 and CDR2 from the germline V gene are SGHVT and SQSDAQ. Trimming stripped 1 base from V and 6 bases from J, with 10 bases between. CDR3 sequence: CASSLGEFANSPLHF. DNA of the CDR3: TGTGCCAGCAGCTTAGGGGAGTTCGCTAATTCACCCCTCCACTTT. The variable domain in full, completed from reference TRBV7-4 and TRBJ1-6, reads GAGVSQSPRYKVAKRGRDVALRCDSISGHVTLYWYRQTLGQGSEVLTYSQSDAQRDKSGRPSGRFSAERPERSVSTLKIQRTEQGDSAVYLCASSLGEFANSPLHFGNGTRLTVT.

This clone was seen only once. V gene TRBV9 combines with J gene TRBJ2-2; possibly TRBD1 for D (5 bases). Deletions cut 8 bases from V and 0 bases from J, with 17 bases between. CDR1 and CDR2 (germline): SGDLS, YYNGEE. The CDR3 covers 16 residues. The CDR3 loop is CASTPRGRSNTGELFF. In DNA form, the CDR3 reads TGTGCCAGTACCCCAAGGGGCAGATCGAACACCGGGGAGCTGTTTTTT.

As concerns this clone: The identical CDR3 is also encoded by other nucleotide sequences in the sample. The genes are TRBV19 and TRBJ1-5; D possibly corresponds to TRBD1 (5 bases). The germline V and J ends were trimmed by 2 bases and 5 bases, with 7 bases remaining between them. The CDR3 length is 13 residues. Germline V gene sequence: CDR1 LNHDA, CDR2 SQIVND (reference sequence). For the CDR3, the DNA is TGTGCCAGTAGTATACAGGGAGATCAGCCCCAGCATTTT. It codes for CASSIQGDQPQHF.

This chain's CDR3 is CASSLDGLAGQETQYF. The DNA of the CDR3 is TGTGCCAGCAGCTTAGATGGGCTAGCGGGGCAAGAGACCCAGTACTTC. V is TRBV11-3 and J is TRBJ2-5; TRBD2 aligns across 9 bases. CDR3 length: 16 amino acids. With 0 bases clipped from V and 2 bases from J, the junction kept 4 bases outside the gene matches. The V gene's germline CDR1 is SGHNT and CDR2 YENEEA.

This clone showed up just a few times. V gene TRBV6-5 combines with J gene TRBJ1-2, with unresolved D. The CDR3 totals 13 residues. Germline-derived CDR1 and CDR2 are MNHEY and SVGAGI. Trimming removed 0 bases at V and 8 bases at J, with 10 bases between. CDR3 DNA sequence: TGTGCCAGCAGTTACTCTCTCGGGGTCGGCTACACCTTC. Translation: CASSYSLGVGYTF.

The rearrangement uses TRBV9 and TRBJ1-2; TRBD1 agrees at 10 bases. The CDR3 is 14 residues long. The V segment lost 2 bases and the J segment 3 bases; nucleotides outside the gene matches: 1. Germline values: CDR1 SGDLS, CDR2 YYNGEE. As DNA, the CDR3 is TGTGCCAGCAGCGTGGGGACAGGGGACTATGGCTACACCTTC. Amino acid sequence: CASSVGTGDYGYTF.

This clone has a single count. The V and J genes are TRBV5-4 and TRBJ2-5; D uncertain. V dropped 4 bases and J dropped 2 bases, with 3 bases sitting between them. The CDR3 length is 11 residues. Germline CDR1 SGHNT, CDR2 YYREEE (reference sequence). The CDR3, as DNA: TGTGCCAGCAGCCTACAAGAGACCCAGTACTTC. The encoded protein is CASSLQETQYF. Full variable domain (rest looked up from reference TRBV5-4 and TRBJ2-5): ETGVTQSPTHLIKTRGQQVTLRCSSQSGHNTVSWYQQALGQGPQFIFQYYREEENGRGNFPPRFSGLQFPNYSSELNVNALELDDSALYLCASSLQETQYFGPGTRLLVL.

This clone was seen more than once but under ten times. V usage is TRBV28 and J usage is TRBJ2-6, with 8 bases identical to TRBD1. The CDR3 covers 16 residues. Trimming took 8 bases from V and 0 from J; bases not matched to a gene: 6. Germline values: CDR1 MDHEN, CDR2 SYDVKM. The CDR3 loop is CASGTGSYSGANVLTF. The CDR3 region has the DNA TGTGCCAGCGGGACAGGTTCATACTCTGGGGCCAACGTCCTGACTTTC.